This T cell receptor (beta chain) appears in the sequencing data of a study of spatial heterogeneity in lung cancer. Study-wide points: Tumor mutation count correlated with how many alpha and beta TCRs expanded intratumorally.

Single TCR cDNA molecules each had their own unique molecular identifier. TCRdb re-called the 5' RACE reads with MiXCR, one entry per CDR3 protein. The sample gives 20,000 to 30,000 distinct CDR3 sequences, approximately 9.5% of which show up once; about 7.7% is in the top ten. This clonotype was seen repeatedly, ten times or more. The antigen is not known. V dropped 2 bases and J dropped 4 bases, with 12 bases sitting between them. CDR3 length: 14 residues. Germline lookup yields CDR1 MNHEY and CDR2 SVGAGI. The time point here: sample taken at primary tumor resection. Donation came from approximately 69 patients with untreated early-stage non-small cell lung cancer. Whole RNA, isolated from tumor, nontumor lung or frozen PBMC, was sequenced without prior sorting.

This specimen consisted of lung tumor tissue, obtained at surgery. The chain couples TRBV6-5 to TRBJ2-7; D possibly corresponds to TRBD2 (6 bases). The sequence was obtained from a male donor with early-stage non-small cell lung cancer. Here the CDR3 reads CASSYIGSKYEQYF. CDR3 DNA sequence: TGTGCCAGCAGTTACATCGGGAGTAAGTACGAGCAGTACTTC.